Included here is one T cell receptor (beta chain) sequence, with context. What it binds is unknown. The germline V gene encodes CDR1 KGHSH and CDR2 LQKENI. The CDR3 totals 16 residues. The germline V and J ends were trimmed by 1 base and 5 bases, with 17 bases remaining between them. The data were taken from a study of cytomegalovirus exposure and HLA in healthy donors. The PCR used 60 Vbeta and 13 Jbeta primers. Clones were read by immunoSEQ multiplex PCR, and TCRdb kept only the in-frame ones, dropping some. The sample yields around 90,000 clones, 80% seen once. General study findings and limits: TCR beta V- and J-gene trimming, according to a later analysis, was linked to a missense DCLRE1C variant. Analysis performed later found more than 15,000 TCR beta sequences associated with HLA alleles at 0.05 false discovery rate. The study labeled 164 TCR beta chains cytomegalovirus-associated. In a later analysis, TCR association rates varied by HLA locus: DRB1 most, HLA-C fewest.

The sequenced material came from PBMCs. The chain links TRBV18 to TRBJ1-2; no definite D call. The clonotype comes from a man aged 25 to 40 in good health and CMV-seronegative. The CDR3 DNA is TGTGCCAGCTCACCACTTTCGAGCCCGGAGTTTTATGGCTACACCTTC. Translating gives CASSPLSSPEFYGYTF.